This is a list of T cell receptor beta chains from one sample in a study of blood T cell repertoires in COVID-19. TCRdb's copy holds only in-frame clones and misses some; the assay was immunoSEQ multiplex PCR. Seen here are some 250,000 clones, 75% to 90% observed once, and the top ten hold about 3.1%. Sequences were obtained from peripheral blood. The receptors shown here come from a woman between 25 and 40 years old who had recovered from COVID-19. Each CDR3 is given with its conserved first and last residue. Fields, in order: J gene, clone size, V gene, D gene, CDR3 protein, CDR3 DNA. D genes are given only for firm matches. Not all rows give a size; the values are once, few, many and, for expanded clones, a class.

>TRBJ1-3|once|TRBV7-2|.
CASSPGAVRNTIYF
TGTGCCAGCTCGCCAGGGGCTGTGAGAAACACCATATATTTT
>TRBJ2-7|.|TRBV4-2|.
CASSQDQGSDEQYF
TGTGCCAGCAGCCAAGACCAGGGCTCCGACGAGCAGTACTTC
>TRBJ2-5|.|TRBV5-1|.
CASSLAAGSGETQYF
TGCGCCAGCAGCTTGGCCGCGGGGTCGGGGGAGACCCAGTACTTC
>TRBJ2-3|.|TRBV3-1/TRBV3-2|TRBD2
CASSPYSGVGAYTQYF
TGTGCCAGCAGCCCATATAGCGGGGTGGGAGCTTATACGCAGTATTTT
>TRBJ1-5|.|TRBV7-8|.
CASSLLQTQSAQHF
TGTGCCAGCAGCTTATTACAGACCCAATCAGCCCAGCATTTT
>TRBJ1-1|few|TRBV5-4|.
CASSLGGRDTEAFF
TGTGCCAGCAGCCTAGGGGGTCGGGACACTGAAGCTTTCTTT
>TRBJ2-1|.|TRBV9|TRBD2
CASTTLGGTEQFF
TGTGCCAGCACCACGTTGGGAGGGACTGAGCAGTTCTTC
>TRBJ1-5|once|TRBV21-1|.
CASSREGDSGEHSNQPQHF
TGTGCCAGCAGCAGAGAGGGAGATTCCGGGGAACATAGCAATCAGCCCCAGCATTTT
>TRBJ1-5|.|TRBV5-1|TRBD1
CASSLGQGHQPQHF
TGCGCCAGCAGCTTGGGACAGGGGCATCAGCCCCAGCATTTT
>TRBJ1-5|.|TRBV6-1|.
CASSEARGAGQPQHF
TGTGCCAGCAGTGAAGCGCGGGGGGCAGGTCAGCCCCAGCATTTT
>TRBJ1-2|.|TRBV25-1|.
CASSDTGFYGYTF
TGTGCCAGCAGTGATACAGGATTCTATGGCTACACCTTC
>TRBJ1-6|.|TRBV7-3|TRBD1
CASSPRQGNSPLHF
TGTGCCAGCAGCCCAAGACAGGGGAATTCACCCCTCCACTTT
>TRBJ1-4|.|TRBV29-1|.
CSVDGTNEKLFF
TGCAGCGTTGACGGGACTAATGAAAAACTGTTTTTT
>TRBJ2-5|.|TRBV6-2/TRBV6-3|TRBD1
CASSYNPRDREETQYF
TGTGCCAGCAGTTACAACCCCCGGGACAGAGAAGAGACCCAGTACTTC
>TRBJ2-2|.|TRBV19|TRBD2
CASTALAGGPGELFF
TGTGCCAGTACCGCACTAGCGGGGGGGCCCGGGGAGCTGTTTTTT
>TRBJ2-2|.|TRBV5-1|TRBD2
CASSLKLAGNTGELFF
TGCGCCAGCAGCTTGAAACTAGCGGGTAACACCGGGGAGCTGTTTTTT
>TRBJ2-3|.|TRBV4-1|TRBD2
CASSLKLDGSGVKSSTDTQYF
TGCGCCAGCAGCCTCAAGTTGGATGGTAGCGGGGTCAAATCTAGCACAGATACGCAGTATTTT
>TRBJ1-6|.|TRBV18|.
CASSPSWSEDSPLHF
TGTGCCAGCTCACCAAGCTGGAGTGAGGATTCACCCCTCCACTTT
>TRBJ2-1|.|TRBV4-1|.
CASGRISGGEQFF
TGCGCCAGTGGAAGGATTTCCGGGGGTGAGCAGTTCTTC
>TRBJ2-6|.|TRBV11-3|.
CASSLDSSGANVLTF
TGTGCCAGCAGCTTAGATAGCTCTGGGGCCAACGTCCTGACTTTC
>TRBJ2-5|.|TRBV11-2|.
CASSRFNTERETQYF
TGTGCCAGCAGCCGTTTTAATACCGAGAGAGAGACCCAGTACTTC
>TRBJ2-3|.|TRBV19|TRBD2
CASSIVLAGTTDTQYF
TGTGCCAGTAGTATAGTTCTAGCGGGGACGACAGATACGCAGTATTTT
>TRBJ2-3|.|TRBV2|TRBD2
CASSGAGGEDTQYF
TGTGCCAGCAGTGGAGCGGGGGGGGAAGATACGCAGTATTTT
>TRBJ1-2|.|TRBV5-4|TRBD1
CASSPGTGLEVRYGYTF
TGTGCCAGCAGCCCGGGGACAGGGTTAGAGGTTCGGTATGGCTACACCTTC
>TRBJ2-7|.|TRBV5-8|.
CASNWGSSYEQYF
TGTGCCAGCAACTGGGGCAGCTCCTACGAGCAGTACTTC
>TRBJ2-2|.|TRBV7-3|.
CASSLEARATGTGELFF
TGTGCCAGCAGCTTAGAGGCCAGGGCTACGGGCACCGGGGAGCTGTTTTTT
>TRBJ2-1|.|TRBV6-5|.
CASSLSPPGSYNEQFF
TGTGCCAGCAGTTTGTCTCCCCCGGGCTCCTACAATGAGCAGTTCTTC
>TRBJ2-3|.|TRBV3-1/TRBV3-2|.
CASRLHGLTTDTQYF
TGTGCCAGCCGACTACACGGTCTTACCACAGATACGCAGTATTTT
>TRBJ2-7|.|TRBV10-2|.
CASSLPTYEQYF
TGCGCCAGCAGCCTTCCTACCTACGAGCAGTACTTC
>TRBJ2-1|.|TRBV4-2|TRBD2
CASSQDIAGYNEQFF
TGTGCCAGCAGCCAGGATATAGCGGGGTACAATGAGCAGTTCTTC
>TRBJ2-5|.|TRBV5-1|.
CASSLAPGAGDETQYF
TGCGCCAGCAGCTTGGCTCCAGGCGCAGGGGACGAGACCCAGTACTTC
>TRBJ2-2|.|TRBV27|.
CASSLFRGSGELFF
TGTGCCAGCAGTTTATTTCGGGGATCCGGGGAGCTGTTTTTT
>TRBJ2-3|.|TRBV29-1|TRBD1
CSVELGTGGTDTQYF
TGCAGCGTTGAATTAGGGACAGGGGGCACAGATACGCAGTATTTT
>TRBJ2-7|.|TRBV4-2|TRBD1
CASSQEPTGTYEQYF
TGTGCCAGCAGCCAAGAACCGACAGGGACCTACGAGCAGTACTTC
>TRBJ2-1|once|TRBV7-6|TRBD2
CASSLVRLAGEYNEQFF
TGTGCCAGCAGCTTAGTTCGGCTAGCGGGGGAGTACAATGAGCAGTTCTTC
>TRBJ2-2|.|TRBV4-2|.
CASSQTGQPNTGELFF
TGTGCCAGCAGCCAAACGGGACAACCGAACACCGGGGAGCTGTTTTTT
>TRBJ1-2|.|TRBV19|.
CASSRGNRFYGYTF
TGTGCCAGTAGTAGAGGGAATCGGTTCTATGGCTACACCTTC
>TRBJ1-1|.|TRBV10-3|TRBD1
CAISESRDRGSQAFF
TGTGCCATCAGTGAGTCGAGGGACAGGGGATCGCAAGCTTTCTTT
>TRBJ2-1|.|TRBV12-3/TRBV12-4|.
CASTILVDNEQFF
TGTGCCAGCACCATCCTGGTAGACAATGAGCAGTTCTTC
>TRBJ2-1|.|TRBV6-5|TRBD2
CASSYRTSGGNNEQFF
TGTGCCAGCAGTTACCGGACTAGCGGGGGGAACAATGAGCAGTTCTTC
>TRBJ2-1|.|TRBV7-8|TRBD2
CASSLRAGAYNEQFF
TGTGCCAGCAGCTTAAGAGCGGGGGCGTACAATGAGCAGTTCTTC
>TRBJ2-1|.|TRBV7-7|.
CASSPSDSYNEQFF
TGTGCCAGCAGCCCGTCGGACAGCTACAATGAGCAGTTCTTC
>TRBJ2-5|once|TRBV7-9|TRBD2
CASRGTSGGQQETQYF
TGTGCCAGCCGGGGTACCAGCGGGGGGCAACAAGAGACCCAGTACTTC
>TRBJ2-5|.|TRBV5-4|TRBD1
CASSLGGQGQGETQYF
TGTGCCAGCAGCTTGGGAGGACAGGGGCAGGGAGAGACCCAGTACTTC
>TRBJ2-7|.|TRBV6-1|.
CASSEDYYEQYF
TGTGCCAGCAGTGAGGACTACTACGAGCAGTACTTC
>TRBJ1-2|.|TRBV20-1|.
CSALDRHGYTF
TGCAGTGCTTTGGACAGACACGGCTACACCTTC
>TRBJ2-2|.|TRBV18|.
CASSPLAGNTGELFF
TGTGCCAGCTCACCATTGGCAGGGAATACCGGGGAGCTGTTTTTT
>TRBJ2-1|.|TRBV27|TRBD2
CASSRGLAGVNNEQFF
TGTGCCAGCAGTAGGGGACTAGCGGGGGTCAACAATGAGCAGTTCTTC
>TRBJ1-1|.|TRBV24-1|.
CATSDLGTGRGAFF
TGTGCCACCAGTGATTTAGGGACCGGGAGGGGAGCTTTCTTT
>TRBJ1-6|.|TRBV3-1/TRBV3-2|TRBD1
CASSPKGQGNSPLHF
TGTGCCAGCAGCCCGAAGGGACAGGGGAATTCACCCCTCCACTTT
>TRBJ2-5|.|TRBV9|TRBD2
CASSVRGGAGETQYF
TGTGCCAGCAGCGTACGCGGGGGGGCAGGGGAGACCCAGTACTTC
>TRBJ2-2|.|TRBV11-1|TRBD2
CASSSSGGRTGELFF
TGTGCCAGCAGTTCAAGCGGGGGCCGCACCGGGGAGCTGTTTTTT